This is a list of T cell receptor beta chains from one sample in a study of shared clonotypes between healthy human individuals. The data were produced by immunoSEQ multiplex PCR, yet TCRdb's version contains in-frame clones alone and is incomplete. The sample contains nearly 2 million clones, about 95% of which appear only once. The material sequenced was naive CD8+ T cells sorted from blood. These receptors were collected from a man between 18 and 29 years old in good health. CDR3s include the opening cysteine and the closing phenylalanine or tryptophan. A D gene is named only where the DNA matches it firmly.

DNA	CDR3	D	J	V
TGTGCCAGCAGCGTGGGTAACACCGGGGAGCTGTTTTTT	CASSVGNTGELFF	NA	TRBJ2-2	TRBV9
TGTGCCAGCAGCCTCCGGGACGGAACCTACGAGCAGTACTTC	CASSLRDGTYEQYF	NA	TRBJ2-7	TRBV13
TGTGCCAGCACGACGACAGGCTACACCGGGGAGCTGTTTTTT	CASTTTGYTGELFF	NA	TRBJ2-2	TRBV27
TGTGCCAGCAGTGAAAGGCCAGGGGGCTATTACGAGCAGTACTTC	CASSERPGGYYEQYF	TRBD1	TRBJ2-7	TRBV6-1
TGCGCCAGCAGCCAAGTAGTAGCGGGGGGCACAGATACGCAGTATTTT	CASSQVVAGGTDTQYF	TRBD2	TRBJ2-3	TRBV4-1
TGCGCCAGCAGCCAATTTAACGGTCCCGGGGGCTACACCTTC	CASSQFNGPGGYTF	NA	TRBJ1-2	TRBV4-3
TGTGCCAGCAGCGACAGGGGGCGGATCCACGAGCAGTACTTC	CASSDRGRIHEQYF	TRBD1	TRBJ2-7	TRBV5-8
TGTGCCAGCAGCGCGACAGGGGGAAAACTGTTTTTT	CASSATGGKLFF	TRBD1	TRBJ1-4	TRBV7-9
TGTGCCAGCAGTTTACAGGGACAGGCCGGAGGCTACACCTTC	CASSLQGQAGGYTF	TRBD1	TRBJ1-2	TRBV27
TGTGCCAGCAGTACCCAGTTGATGAACACTGAAGCTTTCTTT	CASSTQLMNTEAFF	NA	TRBJ1-1	TRBV6-5
TGTGCCAGCAGCTTGAAGGTGTACGAGCAGTACTTC	CASSLKVYEQYF	NA	TRBJ2-7	TRBV5-6
TGTGCCATCAGTGAGGTTCGAGGGGGGCGAGAGACCCAGTACTTC	CAISEVRGGRETQYF	NA	TRBJ2-5	TRBV10-3
TGTGCCAGCAGCTTACTAGCCAACGCCTACGAGCAGTACTTC	CASSLLANAYEQYF	NA	TRBJ2-7	TRBV13
TGTGCCAGTAGTATAAGCTCTGAGACAGGGCTTAACTATGGCTACACCTTC	CASSISSETGLNYGYTF	TRBD1	TRBJ1-2	TRBV19
TGTGCCAGCACTCCAGGGCTAGGCTATGGCTACACCTTC	CASTPGLGYGYTF	NA	TRBJ1-2	TRBV27
TGTGCCAGCAGTCCCACTAGCGGCTACGAGCAGTACTTC	CASSPTSGYEQYF	TRBD2	TRBJ2-7	TRBV7-9
TGTGCCAGCAGCATGGGAGGAGGGTACGAGCAGTACTTC	CASSMGGGYEQYF	NA	TRBJ2-7	TRBV5-4